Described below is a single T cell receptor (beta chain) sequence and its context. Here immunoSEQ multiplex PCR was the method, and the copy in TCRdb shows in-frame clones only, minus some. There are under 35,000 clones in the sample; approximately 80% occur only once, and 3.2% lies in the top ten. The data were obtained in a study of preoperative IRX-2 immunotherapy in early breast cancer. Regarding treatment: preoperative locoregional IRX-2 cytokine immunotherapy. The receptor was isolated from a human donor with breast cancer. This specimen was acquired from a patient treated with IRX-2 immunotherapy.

The CDR3 sequence is CASSLRLNQETQYF. CDR3 DNA: TGTGCCAGCAGCCTCCGACTGAACCAAGAGACCCAGTACTTC. The chain couples TRBV11-3 to TRBJ2-5, with D uncertain. Trimming stripped 5 bases from V and 0 bases from J, with 10 bases between. Germline V gene lookup returns CDR1 SGHNT and CDR2 YENEEA. This CDR3 has 14 residues.